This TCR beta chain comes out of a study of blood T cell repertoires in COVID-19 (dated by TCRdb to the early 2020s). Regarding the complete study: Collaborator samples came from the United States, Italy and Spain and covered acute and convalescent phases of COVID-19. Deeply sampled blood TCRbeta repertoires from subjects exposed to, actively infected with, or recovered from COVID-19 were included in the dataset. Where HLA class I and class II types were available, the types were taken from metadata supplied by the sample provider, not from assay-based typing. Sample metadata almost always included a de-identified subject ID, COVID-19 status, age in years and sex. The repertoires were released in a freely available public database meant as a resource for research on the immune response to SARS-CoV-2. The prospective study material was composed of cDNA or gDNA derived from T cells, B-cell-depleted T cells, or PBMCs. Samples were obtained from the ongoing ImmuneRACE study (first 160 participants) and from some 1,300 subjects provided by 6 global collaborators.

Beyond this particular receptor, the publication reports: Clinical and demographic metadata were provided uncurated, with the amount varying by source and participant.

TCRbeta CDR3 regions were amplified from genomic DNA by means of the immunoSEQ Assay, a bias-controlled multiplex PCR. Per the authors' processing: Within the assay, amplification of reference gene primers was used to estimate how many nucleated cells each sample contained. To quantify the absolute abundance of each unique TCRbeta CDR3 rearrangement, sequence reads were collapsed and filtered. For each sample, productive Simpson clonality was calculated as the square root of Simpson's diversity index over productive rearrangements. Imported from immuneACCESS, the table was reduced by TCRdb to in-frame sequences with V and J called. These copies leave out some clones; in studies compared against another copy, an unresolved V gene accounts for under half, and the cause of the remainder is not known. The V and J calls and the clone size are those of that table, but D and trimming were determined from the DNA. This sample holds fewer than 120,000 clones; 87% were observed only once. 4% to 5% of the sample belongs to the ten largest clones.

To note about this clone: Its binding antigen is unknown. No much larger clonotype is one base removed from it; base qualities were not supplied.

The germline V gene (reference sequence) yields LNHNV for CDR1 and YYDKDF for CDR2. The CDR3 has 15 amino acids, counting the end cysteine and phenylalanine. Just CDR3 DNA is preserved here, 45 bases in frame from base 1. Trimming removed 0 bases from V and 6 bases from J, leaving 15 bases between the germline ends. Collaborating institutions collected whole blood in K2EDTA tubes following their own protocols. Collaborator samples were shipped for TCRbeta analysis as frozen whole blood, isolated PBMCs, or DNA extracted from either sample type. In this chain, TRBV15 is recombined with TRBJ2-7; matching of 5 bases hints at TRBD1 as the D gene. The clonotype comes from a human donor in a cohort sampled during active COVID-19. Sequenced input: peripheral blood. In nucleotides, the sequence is TGTGCCACCAGCAGAGAATTAGCACAAACAGGCGAGCAGTACTTC. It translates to CATSRELAQTGEQYF.